Listed below are T cell receptor beta chains from one sample, sequenced in a study of neoadjuvant anti-PD-1 for oral cavity cancer. TCRdb's copy holds only in-frame clones and misses some; the assay was immunoSEQ multiplex PCR. The table records about 39,000 clones, around 79% of them present only once. Here the sequenced sample was PBMCs, taken after nivolumab (anti-PD-1) treatment. Source of these receptors: a person aged 35-79 years with oral cavity squamous cell carcinoma. CDR3s leave out the opening cysteine and the closing phenylalanine or tryptophan.

TRBJ2-7,TRBV10-3,AISENLYEQY
TRBJ2-3,TRBV9,ASSAQGPDTQY
TRBJ2-3,TRBV11-3,ASSLGRLALTDTQY
TRBJ1-5,TRBV15,ATSRPSARGDQPQH
TRBJ2-7,TRBV2,ASSVNSVGEQY
TRBJ1-2,TRBV18,ASSQEPNYGYT
TRBJ2-1,TRBV6-1,ASSELLAGNEQF
TRBJ2-7,TRBV28,ASRLHRDSYEQY
TRBJ1-2,TRBV27,ASSSSANYGYT
TRBJ2-2,TRBV5-1,ASSTSTGQGTGELF
TRBJ2-2,TRBV18,ASSPRATGNTGELF
TRBJ1-1,TRBV9,ASSHPSTGRDEAF
TRBJ2-1,TRBV14,ASSQDRGSYNEQF
TRBJ2-3,TRBV5-4,ASSKGLAGASTDTQY
TRBJ1-1,TRBV29-1,SSRAGQLSEAF
TRBJ2-4,TRBV6-5,ASSYSPAKNIQY
TRBJ1-6,TRBV28,ASSPISSYNSPLH
TRBJ1-6,TRBV10-3,AISEGQDNSPLH
TRBJ1-2,TRBV19,ASSPDRVRGGYT
TRBJ1-3,TRBV15,ATSRDGVGTLAGNTIY
TRBJ1-1,TRBV27,ASSRQGLNTEAF
TRBJ1-2,TRBV6-1,ASMILSGYT
TRBJ1-5,TRBV15,ATSRPPLYNQPQH
TRBJ2-5,TRBV7-2,ASSLAETQY
TRBJ1-2,TRBV4-1,ASSQDTTTGRDGYT
TRBJ2-2,TRBV11-3,ASSSGTSVIAGELF
TRBJ1-5,TRBV19,ARDVRMSGHFFRDLEPQH
TRBJ1-6,TRBV15,ATSREGGRSPLH
TRBJ2-5,TRBV6-5,ASRDGLGVRETQY
TRBJ2-3,TRBV10-2,ASTGGSTDTQY
TRBJ1-2,TRBV10-3,AISEVRQGASGYT
TRBJ2-7,TRBV6-5,ASSYSSAGAYEQY